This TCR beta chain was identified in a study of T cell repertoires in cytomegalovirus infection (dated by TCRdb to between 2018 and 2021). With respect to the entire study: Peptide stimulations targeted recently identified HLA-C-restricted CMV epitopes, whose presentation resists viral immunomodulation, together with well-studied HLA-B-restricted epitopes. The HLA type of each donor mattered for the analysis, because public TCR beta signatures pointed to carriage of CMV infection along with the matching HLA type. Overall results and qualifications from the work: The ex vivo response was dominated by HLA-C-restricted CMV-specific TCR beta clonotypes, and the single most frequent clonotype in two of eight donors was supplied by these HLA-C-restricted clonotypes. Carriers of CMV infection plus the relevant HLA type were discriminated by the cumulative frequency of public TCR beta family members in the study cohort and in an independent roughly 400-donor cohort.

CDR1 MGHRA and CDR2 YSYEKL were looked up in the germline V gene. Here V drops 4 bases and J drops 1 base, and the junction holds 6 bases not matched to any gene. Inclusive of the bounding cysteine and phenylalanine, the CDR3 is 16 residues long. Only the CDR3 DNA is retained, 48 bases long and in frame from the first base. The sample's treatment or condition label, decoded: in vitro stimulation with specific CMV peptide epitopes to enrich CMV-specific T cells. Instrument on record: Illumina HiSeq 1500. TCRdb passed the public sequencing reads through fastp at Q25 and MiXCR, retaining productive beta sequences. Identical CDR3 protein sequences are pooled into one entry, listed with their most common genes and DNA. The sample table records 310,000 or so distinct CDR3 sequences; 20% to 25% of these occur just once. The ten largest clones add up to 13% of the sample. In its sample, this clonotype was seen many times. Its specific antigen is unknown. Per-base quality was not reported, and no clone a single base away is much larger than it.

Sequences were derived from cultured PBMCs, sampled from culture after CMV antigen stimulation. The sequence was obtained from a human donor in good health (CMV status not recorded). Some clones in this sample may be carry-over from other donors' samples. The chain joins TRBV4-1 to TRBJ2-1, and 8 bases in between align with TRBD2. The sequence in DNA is TGCGCCAGCAGCCTCCGGACGGGGGGGTCCTACAATGAGCAGTTCTTC. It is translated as CASSLRTGGSYNEQFF.